The subject of this entry is one T cell receptor beta chain. The data were taken from a study of tumor-infiltrating lymphocytes in localized non-small cell lung cancer. Study-wide background: The cohort mixed smokers and never-smokers, several histologies, and some post-neoadjuvant-chemotherapy samples.

TCRdb keeps only in-frame clones here, not all; method: immunoSEQ multiplex PCR. In the table there are fewer than 15,000 clones, approximately 70% of which are singletons. The receptor comes from a human donor with non-small cell lung cancer. The sequenced sample consisted of lung tumor tissue.

The CDR3 spells CASRPGTGRHEQYF. DNA for the CDR3: TGCGCCAGCAGGCCCGGGACAGGCCGCCACGAGCAGTACTTC. The chain uses TRBV5-1 and TRBJ2-7; 8 nucleotides line up with TRBD1. The CDR3 consists of 14 residues. Germline V gene lookup returns CDR1 SGHRS and CDR2 YFSETQ. V lost 5 bases, J lost 5 bases, and 9 bases stayed unmatched.